The 5 T cell receptor beta chains presented below share a single source sample, sequenced in a study of blood T cell repertoires in COVID-19. This table comes from immunoSEQ multiplex PCR, and its TCRdb copy is limited to in-frame clones, with some not included. The sample has about 180,000 clones, 70% to 85% seen once; the top ten hold approximately 14%. Sequencing input: PBMCs or T cells enriched from blood (not recorded which). These receptors came from a man in his forties or fifties who had recovered from COVID-19.

Only one count was recorded for this clone. The chain recombines TRBV5-1 with TRBJ1-1, with D perhaps TRBD1 (5 bases). V was pared by 0 bases and J by 7 bases, with 7 bases between. From germline, CDR1 is SGHRS and CDR2 YFSETQ. The CDR3 contains 12 residues. CDR3 bases: TGCGCCAGCAGCTTGGAGGGGAATGAAGCTTTCTTT. The encoded protein is CASSLEGNEAFF.

This clone was recorded only once. The chain is built from TRBV7-9 and TRBJ1-1, with D maybe TRBD1 (5 bases). The length of the CDR3 is 16 residues. Germline V lookup: CDR1 SEHNR, CDR2 FQNEAQ (reference sequence). V gave up 2 bases and J gave up 5 bases, with 18 bases separating them. The CDR3 DNA reads as TGTGCCAGCAGCTTACAGGCCGGGGTCGGGGGGACTGAAGCTTTCTTT. It is translated as CASSLQAGVGGTEAFF.

CDR3: CASSYSRNSNQPQHF. In DNA form, the CDR3 reads TGTGCCAGCAGTTACTCGCGGAATAGCAATCAGCCCCAGCATTTT. This sequence joins TRBV6-5 and TRBJ1-5; D is ambiguous. CDR1 is MNHEY, CDR2 SVGAGI, per germline. The CDR3 runs 15 residues. The V end lost 0 bases, the J end lost 0 bases, and 6 bases lay between the germline ends.

The rearrangement links TRBV19 to TRBJ1-1; possibly TRBD1 for D (5 bases). Trimming removed 6 bases from V and 7 bases from J, with 9 bases in between. This CDR3 has 11 residues. Germline V CDR1 and CDR2: LNHDA, SQIVND (reference sequence). The CDR3 is CASRDKIEAFF. The CDR3 nucleotides are TGTGCCAGTAGGGACAAGATTGAAGCTTTCTTT.

V gene TRBV9 combines with J gene TRBJ2-1; D is possibly TRBD1 (5 bases). CDR1 SGDLS and CDR2 YYNGEE come from the germline V gene. V lost 0 bases, J lost 2 bases, and 12 bases lay in between. This CDR3 comprises 16 residues. The DNA for the CDR3 is TGTGCCAGCAGCGTAGCCGACAGAATACCCTACAATGAGCAGTTCTTC. Encoded protein: CASSVADRIPYNEQFF.